The 30 T cell receptor beta chains below were found in one sample sequenced in a study of blood T cell repertoires in COVID-19. This table comes from immunoSEQ multiplex PCR, and its TCRdb copy is limited to in-frame clones, with some not included. The sample records about 190,000 clones, about 83% being singletons. The sample taken for sequencing was peripheral blood. These receptors originate from a woman in her seventies with COVID-19, enrolled during active disease.

This clone was picked up a small number of times. The chain uses TRBV10-3 and TRBJ1-5; D is perhaps TRBD1 (5 bases). Trimming left V 3 bases short and J 4 bases short, with 22 bases between. The CDR3 is made up of 18 amino acids. Germline loops: CDR1 ENHRY, CDR2 SYGVKD. The CDR3 here is CAISENRQGRLLNQPQHF. CDR3 DNA: TGTGCCATCAGTGAAAATCGGCAGGGTAGGCTCCTAAATCAGCCCCAGCATTTT.

The chain is built from TRBV6-5 and TRBJ2-5; 8 positions match TRBD1. This CDR3 contains 13 residues. The germline CDR1 and CDR2 sequences are MNHEY and SVGAGI. After removal of 7 bases from V and 10 bases from J, the junction contained 11 bases not matched to a gene. CDR3 region: CASNPRDRSVQYF. CDR3 coding DNA: TGTGCCAGCAACCCCCGGGACAGGAGTGTCCAGTACTTC.

The chain has TRBV7-9 and TRBJ2-7, with TRBD1 matching over 9 bases. V lost 5 bases, J lost 6 bases, and 2 bases stayed unmatched. Germline assignment: CDR1 SEHNR and CDR2 FQNEAQ (reference sequence). This CDR3 has 12 residues. DNA of the CDR3: TGTGCCAGCAGCCGACAGGGGGTCGAGCAGTACTTC. Amino acids: CASSRQGVEQYF.

The rearrangement links TRBV14 to TRBJ2-7; D is possibly TRBD2 (6 bases). V lost 6 bases and J lost 1, with 16 bases in between. Germline loops: CDR1 SGHDN, CDR2 FVKESK. The CDR3 length is 15 residues. CDR3: CASSSTGLASYEQYF. The CDR3 nucleotides are TGTGCCAGCAGTTCGACGGGACTCGCTTCCTACGAGCAGTACTTC.

This clone has just a few counts. CDR3 nucleotide sequence: TGTGCCAGTAGGTGGAGCGGGAGGGCCACTGGGGCCAACGTCCTGACTTTC. Its translation: CASRWSGRATGANVLTF. The rearrangement links TRBV19 to TRBJ2-6; 10 positions agree with TRBD2. Per germline, CDR1 LNHDA and CDR2 SQIVND (reference sequence). The junction had 7 bases not matched to a gene; V was cut back by 6 bases and J by 2 bases. The CDR3 sequence is 17 residues long.

As for this clone: Germline is not matched at one junction end, which may reflect a read error. The rearrangement joins TRBV5-1 to TRBJ2-5, with 11 bases that match TRBD2. The CDR3 length is 16 residues. Germline V gene sequence: CDR1 SGHRS, CDR2 YFSETQ. The CDR3 spells CANSLAGSGREETQYF. The CDR3, as DNA: TGCGCCAACAGCTTGGCGGGTAGCGGGAGGGAGGAGACCCAGTACTTC.

This clone was found once. The CDR3, as DNA: TGTGCCAGCAGTCACGGGGTAGCAACCCTCCACTTT. Translated: CASSHGVATLHF. J is TRBJ1-6 and V is TRBV6-5; D gene uncertain. V lost 5 bases to trimming and J lost 14 bases, with 13 bases between them. The length of the CDR3 is 12 residues. Germline CDR1 is MNHEY and CDR2 is SVGAGI.

The CDR3 DNA is TGTGCCAGCAGCTTAGGGAGAATAGGGACTACAAAGGGCAATGAGCAGTTCTTC. Translated: CASSLGRIGTTKGNEQFF. The V call is TRBV11-2, the J call TRBJ2-1, with 7 positions matching TRBD2. V was clipped by 1 base and J by 6 bases; unmatched bases: 15. The CDR3 has 18 residues. Looked up from germline, CDR1 is SGHAT and CDR2 is FQNNGV.

The chain couples TRBV7-9 to TRBJ1-2, with 9 bases lining up with TRBD1. There are 13 residues in the CDR3. The ends lost 1 base at V and 9 bases at J; junction bases unmatched: 3. Germline CDR1 reads SEHNR; CDR2 reads FQNEAQ (reference sequence). DNA of the CDR3: TGTGCCAGCAGCTTAGGGGACAGGGTTAGCTACACCTTC. As protein: CASSLGDRVSYTF.

The CDR3 coding sequence is TGTGCCTGGACCTTTGGACAGGGGGTTGGTGCACCCCTCCACTTT. Residues: CAWTFGQGVGAPLHF. The chain links TRBV30 to TRBJ1-6; 10 bases fit TRBD1. V trimming: 4 bases; J trimming: 11 bases; junction bases outside the gene matches: 11. This CDR3 has 15 residues. Germline V gene sequence: CDR1 GTSNPN, CDR2 SVGIG (reference sequence). The full variable domain, in which reference TRBV30 and TRBJ1-6 provide the parts outside the CDR3, is SQTIHQWPATLVQPVGSPLSLECTVEGTSNPNLYWYRQAAGRGLQLLFYSVGIGQISSEVPQNLSASRPQDRQFILSSKKLLLSDSGFYLCAWTFGQGVGAPLHFGNGTRLTVT.

This clone was counted only a few times. J is TRBJ1-3 and V is TRBV9; D gene unclear. CDR1 is SGDLS and CDR2 is YYNGEE in the germline V gene. There are 14 residues in the CDR3. Trimming cost V 4 bases and J 4 bases, with 12 bases left between them. The CDR3 spells CASSQAQIGNTIYF. For the CDR3, the DNA is TGTGCCAGCAGCCAGGCACAGATAGGAAACACCATATATTTT.

The chain uses TRBV7-6 and TRBJ1-5; 8 positions match TRBD1. Trimming cost V 2 bases and J 4 bases; bases outside gene matches: 4. This CDR3 is built from 15 residues. In germline, CDR1 is SGHVS, CDR2 FNYEAQ. CDR3 region: CASSLRGTGNQPQHF. The CDR3 DNA sequence: TGTGCCAGCAGCTTACGCGGGACAGGAAATCAGCCCCAGCATTTT.

The chain has TRBV4-3 and TRBJ2-5; 7 nucleotides align to TRBD1. Germline V gene data show CDR1 as LGHNA and CDR2 as YSLEER. The ends lost 5 bases at V and 2 bases at J; junction bases unmatched: 2. This CDR3 spans 13 amino acids. CDR3 region: CASSRDSQETQYF. The CDR3 region has the DNA TGCGCCAGCAGCAGGGACAGTCAAGAGACCCAGTACTTC.

The V gene is TRBV5-1, the J gene TRBJ1-5; D may be TRBD1 (6 bases). CDR3 length: 15 residues. The V end lost 5 bases, the J end lost 3 bases, and 15 bases lay between the germline ends. Germline lookup yields CDR1 SGHRS and CDR2 YFSETQ. The CDR3 is CASRGGADPNQPQHF. For the CDR3, the DNA is TGCGCCAGCAGGGGGGGGGCAGATCCCAATCAGCCCCAGCATTTT.

This clone was counted between two and nine times. This chain connects TRBV11-3 to TRBJ1-1; D perhaps matches TRBD1 (5 bases). The CDR3 length is 13 residues. Deletions cut 7 bases from V and 4 bases from J, with 13 bases between. Germline CDR1 and CDR2: SGHNT and YENEEA. The CDR3 bases are TGTGCCAGCACACCCGGGGGACGCACTGAAGCTTTCTTT. As protein: CASTPGGRTEAFF.

The chain has TRBV6-5 and TRBJ1-5; tentative D call: TRBD1 (5 bases). The germline CDR1 and CDR2 sequences are MNHEY and SVGAGI. The CDR3 length is 16 residues. V was shortened by 0 bases and J by 4 bases, with 13 bases between the two germline ends. The CDR3 reads CASSYSRRGRNQPQHF. The CDR3 region has the DNA TGTGCCAGCAGTTACTCGAGAAGGGGCCGGAATCAGCCCCAGCATTTT.

The chain employs TRBV11-2 and TRBJ1-1, with 11 positions matching TRBD1. Germline CDR1 is SGHAT and CDR2 is FQNNGV. This CDR3 has 15 amino acids. V was clipped by 5 bases and J by 1 base; unmatched bases: 3. The CDR3, as DNA: TGTGCCAGCAGCGCCGGACAGGGGGCGAACACTGAAGCTTTCTTT. It specifies CASSAGQGANTEAFF.

The rearrangement links TRBV4-2 to TRBJ1-3; 7 nucleotides line up with TRBD1. Unmatched junction bases numbered 2, after V lost 3 bases and J lost 0 bases. In germline, CDR1 is LGHNA, CDR2 YNFKEQ. CDR3 length: 15 residues. This chain's CDR3 is CASSHGQASGNTIYF. The DNA for the CDR3 is TGTGCCAGCAGCCACGGACAGGCCTCTGGAAACACCATATATTTT.

The chain joins TRBV2 to TRBJ1-1, with 8 bases aligning to TRBD1. The germline CDR1 and CDR2 sequences are SNHLY and FYNNEI. V trimming: 8 bases; J trimming: 10 bases; junction bases outside the gene matches: 12. The CDR3 runs 13 residues. The CDR3 spells CASRPGQGGRAFF. The CDR3 DNA reads TGTGCCAGCCGCCCAGGACAGGGAGGAAGAGCTTTCTTT.

This clone has just one count. The rearrangement uses TRBV5-6 and TRBJ1-2, with TRBD1 matching over 8 bases. The CDR3 is made up of 14 amino acids. V shed 0 bases and J 9 bases; nucleotides not matched to a gene: 7. Germline lookup yields CDR1 SGHDT and CDR2 YYEEEE. As DNA, the CDR3 is TGTGCCAGCAGCTTGGTAACAGGGGGTTTGAGCTACACCTTC. Its protein product is CASSLVTGGLSYTF.

The chain joins TRBV4-2 to TRBJ1-5; a possible D gene is TRBD1 (5 bases). The germline CDR1 and CDR2 sequences are LGHNA and YNFKEQ. The V end was cut by 2 bases, the J end by 4 bases, with 15 bases between. This CDR3 is built from 16 residues. The CDR3 here is CASSQRTTEGNQPQHF. The CDR3 bases are TGTGCCAGCAGCCAAAGGACAACGGAAGGGAATCAGCCCCAGCATTTT.

The rearrangement joins TRBV5-1 to TRBJ2-1; 7 bases fit TRBD2. Per the germline V gene, CDR1 is SGHRS and CDR2 is YFSETQ. CDR3 length: 15 amino acids. V lost 0 bases to trimming and J lost 5 bases; unmatched junction nucleotides: 5. The CDR3 region is CASSLVTSADNEQFF. CDR3 nucleotides: TGCGCCAGCAGCTTGGTCACTAGCGCGGACAATGAGCAGTTCTTC.

This chain joins TRBV7-6 and TRBJ2-2; TRBD1 agrees at 10 bases. V lost 2 bases and J lost 4; bases outside the gene matches: 7. The CDR3 length is 17 residues. CDR1 and CDR2 from the germline V gene are SGHVS and FNYEAQ. In DNA form, the CDR3 reads TGTGCCAGCAGCTTACCTCCGGGACAGGGGACCACCGGGGAGCTGTTTTTT. The encoded protein is CASSLPPGQGTTGELFF.

This rearrangement joins TRBV2 to TRBJ2-5, with D perhaps TRBD1 (6 bases). Germline V CDR1 and CDR2: SNHLY, FYNNEI. V dropped 6 bases and J dropped 2 bases, with 10 bases sitting between them. The CDR3 is 13 residues long. DNA of the CDR3: TGTGCCAGCAGGTACAGGGCTCAAGAGACCCAGTACTTC. Translating gives CASRYRAQETQYF.

V gene TRBV2 combines with J gene TRBJ1-5; D gene unclear. Trimming cost V 4 bases and J 2 bases, with 12 bases left between them. The V gene's germline CDR1 is SNHLY and CDR2 FYNNEI. CDR3 length: 15 amino acids. The CDR3 loop is CASSGEGMGNQPQHF. The CDR3, as DNA: TGTGCCAGCAGTGGGGAGGGAATGGGCAATCAGCCCCAGCATTTT.

The chain recombines TRBV30 with TRBJ1-1; perhaps TRBD1 as D (5 bases). The V end was cut by 2 bases, the J end by 1 base, with 8 bases between. This CDR3 comprises 13 residues. Per the germline V gene, CDR1 is GTSNPN and CDR2 is SVGIG (reference sequence). This chain's CDR3 is CAWSLQGNTEAFF. In nucleotides, the CDR3 is TGTGCCTGGAGTTTGCAGGGGAACACTGAAGCTTTCTTT.

This clone was detected once. This chain connects TRBV11-3 to TRBJ2-7; TRBD1 agrees at 9 bases. From germline, CDR1 is SGHNT and CDR2 YENEEA. V was clipped by 3 bases and J by 2 bases; unmatched bases: 8. The CDR3 extends over 16 amino acids. CDR3 DNA: TGTGCCAGCAGCTTTTTATCCGGACAGGGGACCTACGAGCAGTACTTC. Residues: CASSFLSGQGTYEQYF.

The chain is built from TRBV11-1 and TRBJ2-2, with a possible D match to TRBD2 (5 bases). This CDR3 has 16 amino acids. Trimming removed 1 base from V and 6 bases from J, with 15 bases in between. Germline V gives CDR1 SGHAT, CDR2 FQDESV (reference sequence). The DNA of the CDR3 is TGTGCCAGCAGCTTAGAAATCACGCGGGCTGCCGGGGAGCTGTTTTTT. Protein product: CASSLEITRAAGELFF.

The J gene is TRBJ2-7, the V gene TRBV5-4; possibly TRBD1 for D (6 bases). Germline-derived CDR1 and CDR2 are SGHNT and YYREEE (reference sequence). Trimming shortened V by 3 bases and J by 4 bases, and 11 bases separated the two germline ends. The CDR3 totals 13 residues. The CDR3 protein is CASSSYTGYEQYF. CDR3 bases: TGTGCCAGCAGCTCATACACAGGGTACGAGCAGTACTTC.

This clone has a single count. The gene calls are TRBV6-2 or TRBV6-3 and TRBJ1-5; perhaps TRBD1 as D (6 bases). The V gene's germline CDR1 is MNHEY and CDR2 SVGEGT. Trimming left V 5 bases short and J 3 bases short, with 14 bases between. The CDR3 contains 15 residues. CDR3 amino acids: CASSARGGFNQPQHF. CDR3 nucleotides: TGTGCCAGCAGTGCTCGCGGGGGCTTCAATCAGCCCCAGCATTTT.